A selection of T cell receptor beta chains follows, all from one sample in a study of blood T cell repertoires in COVID-19. Sequenced by immunoSEQ multiplex PCR; TCRdb stores in-frame clones only, minus some. The table records about 87,000 clones, around nine tenths of them present only once. The sequencing input was peripheral blood. All receptors derive from a man in his forties with acute or convalescent COVID-19. Both conserved end residues are part of each CDR3. Fields, in order: V gene, J gene, clone size, D gene, CDR3 DNA, CDR3 protein. The D gene is left open where the match is weak. Size values are once, few and many counts, or a class for expanded clones, and some rows have none.

>TRBV3-1/TRBV3-2|TRBJ2-3|.|TRBD2
TGTGCCAGCAGCCAAATTAGCGGGGGGGCGACAGATACGCAGTATTTT
CASSQISGGATDTQYF
>TRBV3-1/TRBV3-2|TRBJ1-6|.|TRBD1
TGTGCCAGCAGCCAAGTCGGACAGGGGGCCAGAAATTCACCCCTCCACTTT
CASSQVGQGARNSPLHF
>TRBV5-4|TRBJ2-2|.|TRBD1
TGTGCCAGCAGCGCAGGGGGCCCCACCGGGGAGCTGTTTTTT
CASSAGGPTGELFF
>TRBV30|TRBJ1-6|.|TRBD1
TGTGCCTGGAGAACGACAGGGAGCAGTTCACCCCTCCACTTT
CAWRTTGSSSPLHF
>TRBV5-5|TRBJ2-3|.|TRBD2
TGTGCCAGCAGCCCTGTCCTGATGAGGACTAGCGGGACCAGCACAGATACGCAGTATTTT
CASSPVLMRTSGTSTDTQYF
>TRBV5-4|TRBJ2-3|.|.
TGTGCCAGCAGCTTATGGGGGCGCACAGATACGCAGTATTTT
CASSLWGRTDTQYF
>TRBV18|TRBJ1-6|.|.
TGTGCCAGCTCACAGGGGGTAGGTAATTCACCCCTCCACTTT
CASSQGVGNSPLHF
>TRBV20-1|TRBJ1-1|.|.
TGCAGTGCTAGTTTGGCAGTCGGGTACACTGAAGCTTTCTTT
CSASLAVGYTEAFF
>TRBV9|TRBJ1-1|.|TRBD1
TGTGCCAGCAGCGTAGGAGGACAGGGGGTTACTGAAGCTTTCTTT
CASSVGGQGVTEAFF
>TRBV3-1/TRBV3-2|TRBJ2-2|.|.
TGTGCCAGCAGCCGCTCGGGTGCGAACACCGGGGAGCTGTTTTTT
CASSRSGANTGELFF
>TRBV19|TRBJ2-5|once|.
TGTGCCAGTAGTAGTGGGCGGGGAGAGACCCAGTACTTC
CASSSGRGETQYF
>TRBV5-4|TRBJ2-1|.|TRBD1
TGTGCCAGCAGCAACTCCGGGACAGAGAATGAGCAGTTCTTC
CASSNSGTENEQFF
>TRBV12-5|TRBJ1-1|.|.
TGTGCTAGTGGTTTGGGATGGACCGATGGAGGTACTGAAGCTTTCTTT
CASGLGWTDGGTEAFF
>TRBV15|TRBJ1-5|.|.
TGTGCCACCAGCAGTCGGACAGATAGCAATCAGCCCCAGCATTTT
CATSSRTDSNQPQHF
>TRBV6-5|TRBJ1-1|once|.
TGTGCCAGCAGCCCCGTACAGGTGGAAGCTGAAGCTTTCTTT
CASSPVQVEAEAFF
>TRBV28|TRBJ1-1|.|.
TGTGCCAGCAGTGGGCCCGGGGTTTATGAAGCTTTCTTT
CASSGPGVYEAFF
>TRBV28|TRBJ1-5|.|.
TGTGCCAGCACCACTATGGGTCAACCCCAGCATTTT
CASTTMGQPQHF
>TRBV15|TRBJ1-3|once|.
TGTGCCACCAGCAGAGATTACGGGGTGCTGAGCTCTGGAAACACCATATATTTT
CATSRDYGVLSSGNTIYF
>TRBV7-8|TRBJ2-7|.|TRBD1
TGTGCCAGCAGCGGCGAGACAGGGCTGTACGAGCAGTACTTC
CASSGETGLYEQYF
>TRBV6-1|TRBJ1-4|once|.
TGTGCCAGCAGTGAAGCTGGTCGGGAAAAACTGTTTTTT
CASSEAGREKLFF
>TRBV6-5|TRBJ1-1|.|.
TGTGCCAGCAACACGAGAGGTGATAGGCCTGCTTTCTTT
CASNTRGDRPAFF
>TRBV29-1|TRBJ1-2|.|TRBD1
TGCAGCGTGGGCCCAGGACAGGGGGGCGGCTACACCTTC
CSVGPGQGGGYTF
>TRBV25-1|TRBJ1-4|.|.
TGTGCCACCCATAATGAAAAACTGTTTTTT
CATHNEKLFF